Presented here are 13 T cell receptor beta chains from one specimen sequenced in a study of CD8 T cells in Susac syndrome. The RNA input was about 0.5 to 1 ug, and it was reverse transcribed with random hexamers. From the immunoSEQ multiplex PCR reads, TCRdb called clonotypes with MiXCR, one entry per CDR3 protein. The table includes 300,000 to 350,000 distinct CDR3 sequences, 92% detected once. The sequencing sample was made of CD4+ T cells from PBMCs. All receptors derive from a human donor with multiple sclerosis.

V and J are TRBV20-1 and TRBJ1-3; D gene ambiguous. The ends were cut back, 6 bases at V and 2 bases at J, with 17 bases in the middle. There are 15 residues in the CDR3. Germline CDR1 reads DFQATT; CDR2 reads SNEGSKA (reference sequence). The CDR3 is CSARESDWAGNTIYF. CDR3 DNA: TGCAGTGCACGGGAGTCCGACTGGGCTGGAAACACCATATATTTT.

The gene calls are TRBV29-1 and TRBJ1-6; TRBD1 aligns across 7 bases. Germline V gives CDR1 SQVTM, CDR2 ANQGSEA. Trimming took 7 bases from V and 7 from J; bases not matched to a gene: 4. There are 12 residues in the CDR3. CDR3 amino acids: CSAGDRNSPLHF. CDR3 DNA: TGCAGCGCCGGGGACAGAAATTCACCCCTCCACTTT.

The CDR3, as DNA: TGTGCCACCAGCAGACAGGGGGGTCGGGGCACCGGGGAGCTGTTTTTT. The encoded protein is CATSRQGGRGTGELFF. The chain employs TRBV15 and TRBJ2-2; weak D call: TRBD1 (7 bases). The CDR3 has 16 residues. Germline V gene lookup returns CDR1 LNHNV and CDR2 YYDKDF (reference sequence). Trimming took 2 bases from V and 4 from J, leaving 14 bases between them.

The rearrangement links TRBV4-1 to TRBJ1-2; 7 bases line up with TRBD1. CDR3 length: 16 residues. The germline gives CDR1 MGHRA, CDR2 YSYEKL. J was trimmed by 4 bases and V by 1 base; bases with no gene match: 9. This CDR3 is CASSQGLRQGLYGYTF. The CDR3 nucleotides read TGCGCCAGCAGCCAAGGCCTGCGACAGGGACTCTATGGCTACACCTTC.

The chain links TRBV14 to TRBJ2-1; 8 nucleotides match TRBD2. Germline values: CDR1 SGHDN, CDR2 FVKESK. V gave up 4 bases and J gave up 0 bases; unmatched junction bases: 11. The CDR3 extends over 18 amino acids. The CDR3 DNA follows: TGTGCCAGCAGCCGAGGGACTAGTCTCTGGAGCTCCTACAATGAGCAGTTCTTC. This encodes CASSRGTSLWSSYNEQFF.

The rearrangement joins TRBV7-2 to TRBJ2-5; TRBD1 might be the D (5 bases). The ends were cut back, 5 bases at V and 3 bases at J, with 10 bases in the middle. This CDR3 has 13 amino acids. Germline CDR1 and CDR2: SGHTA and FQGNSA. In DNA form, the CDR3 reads TGTGCCAGCAGCAAGCCAGGGAAAGAGACCCAGTACTTC. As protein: CASSKPGKETQYF.

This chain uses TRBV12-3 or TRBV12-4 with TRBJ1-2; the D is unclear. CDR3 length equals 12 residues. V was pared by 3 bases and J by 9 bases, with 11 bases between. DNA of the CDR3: TGTGCCAGCAGTTTCCCCCATAGTAGCTACACCTTC. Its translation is CASSFPHSSYTF.

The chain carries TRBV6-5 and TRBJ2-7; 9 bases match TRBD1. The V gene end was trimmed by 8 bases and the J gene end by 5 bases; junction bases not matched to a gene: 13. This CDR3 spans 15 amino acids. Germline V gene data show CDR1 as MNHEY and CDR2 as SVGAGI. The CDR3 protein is CASSEIGTGMHEQYF. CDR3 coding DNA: TGTGCCAGCTCAGAAATCGGGACAGGGATGCACGAGCAGTACTTC.

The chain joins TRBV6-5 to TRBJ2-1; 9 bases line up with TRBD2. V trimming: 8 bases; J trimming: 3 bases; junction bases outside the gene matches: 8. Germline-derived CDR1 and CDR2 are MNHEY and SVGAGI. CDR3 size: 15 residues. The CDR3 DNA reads TGTGCCAGCTTACCCCTAGCGGGGCTCTACAATGAGCAGTTCTTC. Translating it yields CASLPLAGLYNEQFF.

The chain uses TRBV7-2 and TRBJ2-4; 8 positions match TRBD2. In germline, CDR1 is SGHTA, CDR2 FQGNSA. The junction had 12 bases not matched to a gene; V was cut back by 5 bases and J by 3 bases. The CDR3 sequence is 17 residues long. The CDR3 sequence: CASSPEGVLAVKNIQYF. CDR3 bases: TGTGCCAGCAGCCCCGAAGGGGTACTAGCGGTCAAAAACATTCAGTACTTC.

The CDR3 bases are TGTGCCAGCTCACCACTCGTCAGATCCTATGGCTACACCTTC. Amino acid sequence: CASSPLVRSYGYTF. V gene TRBV18 combines with J gene TRBJ1-2; D gene ambiguous. Germline V gene sequence: CDR1 KGHSH, CDR2 LQKENI. The CDR3 is made up of 14 amino acids. Trimming removed 1 base from V and 4 bases from J, with 10 bases in between.

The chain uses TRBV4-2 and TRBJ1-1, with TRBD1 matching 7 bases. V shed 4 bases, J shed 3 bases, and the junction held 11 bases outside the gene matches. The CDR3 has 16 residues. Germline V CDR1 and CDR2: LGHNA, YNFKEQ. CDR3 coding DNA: TGTGCCAGCAGCCCCTTCTTTTTTACAGGGGACACTGAAGCTTTCTTT. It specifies CASSPFFFTGDTEAFF.

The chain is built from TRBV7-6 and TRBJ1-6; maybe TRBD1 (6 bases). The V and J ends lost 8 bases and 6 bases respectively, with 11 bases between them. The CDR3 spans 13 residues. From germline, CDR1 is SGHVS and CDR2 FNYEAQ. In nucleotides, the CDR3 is TGTGCCAGCGGAGTACAGGGTAATTCACCCCTCCACTTT. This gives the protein CASGVQGNSPLHF.